The entry below gives a single TCR beta chain sequence along with its context. This entry is derived from a study of STAT5B mutations in CD4+ large granular lymphocyte leukemia. Looked up from germline, CDR1 is MNHEY and CDR2 is SMNVEV (reference sequence). This CDR3 has 13 residues. Deletions cut 5 bases from V and 7 bases from J, with 9 bases between. Data came from immunoSEQ multiplex PCR; TCRdb stores just in-frame clones and leaves some out. This table has about 34,000 clones, approximately 69% appearing once. The chain uses TRBV27 and TRBJ1-6; D gene unclear. The receptor comes from a human donor in good health. The sample consisted of CD4+ T cells from blood buffy coats. CDR3 protein: CASSQRLNSPLHF. The CDR3 nucleotides are TGTGCCAGCAGTCAAAGGCTGAATTCACCCCTCCACTTT.